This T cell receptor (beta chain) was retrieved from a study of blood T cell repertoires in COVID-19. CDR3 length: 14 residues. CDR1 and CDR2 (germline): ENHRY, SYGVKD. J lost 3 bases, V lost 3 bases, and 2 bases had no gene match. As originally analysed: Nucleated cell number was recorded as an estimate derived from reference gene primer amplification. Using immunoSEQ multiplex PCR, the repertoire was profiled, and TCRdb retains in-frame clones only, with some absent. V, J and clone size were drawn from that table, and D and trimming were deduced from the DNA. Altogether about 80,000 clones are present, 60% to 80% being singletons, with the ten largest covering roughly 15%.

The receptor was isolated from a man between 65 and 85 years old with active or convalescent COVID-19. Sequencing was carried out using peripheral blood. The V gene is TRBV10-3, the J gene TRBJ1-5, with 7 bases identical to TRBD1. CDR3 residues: CAISEQGNNQPQHF. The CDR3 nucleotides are TGTGCCATCAGTGAACAGGGGAACAATCAGCCCCAGCATTTT.